The 32 T cell receptor beta chains in this list originate from one sample, sequenced in a study of blood T cell repertoires in COVID-19. Sequencing was performed with immunoSEQ multiplex PCR; in TCRdb, only in-frame clones are kept and a portion is missing. Of more than 85,000 clones detected, roughly 84% appear once; the ten largest clones hold around 15%. Specimen: peripheral blood. These receptors all stem from an older woman with acute or convalescent COVID-19.

The chain combines TRBV30 with TRBJ1-3; no clear D gene. The V end was cut by 1 base, the J end by 0 bases, with 7 bases between. The CDR3 extends over 14 amino acids. Germline V gene sequence: CDR1 GTSNPN, CDR2 SVGIG (reference sequence). The CDR3 DNA reads as TGTGCCTGGAGTGGACTTAGCTCTGGAAACACCATATATTTT. Protein sequence: CAWSGLSSGNTIYF.

There are a few counts of this clone. The chain links TRBV5-4 to TRBJ1-4, with TRBD1 as a possible D gene (5 bases). The V end lost 9 bases, the J end lost 0 bases, and 15 bases lay between the germline ends. Germline CDR1 is SGHNT and CDR2 is YYREEE (reference sequence). The CDR3 has 15 amino acids. As DNA, the CDR3 is TGTGCCACCCGTGGTCAGGGCTCAACTAATGAAAAACTGTTTTTT. This gives the protein CATRGQGSTNEKLFF. Full variable domain (outside the CDR3, taken from reference TRBV5-4 and TRBJ1-4): ETGVTQSPTHLIKTRGQQVTLRCSSQSGHNTVSWYQQALGQGPQFIFQYYREEENGRGNFPPRFSGLQFPNYSSELNVNALELDDSALYLCATRGQGSTNEKLFFGSGTQLSVL.

The V gene is TRBV3-1 (or the pseudogene TRBV3-2), the J gene TRBJ1-6; TRBD1 matches 10 bases. With 4 bases clipped from V and 9 bases from J, the junction kept 3 bases outside the gene matches. The CDR3 loop spans 14 amino acids. CDR1 and CDR2 (germline): LGHDT, YNNKEL (reference sequence). CDR3 sequence reads: CASSRDRGGSPLHF. The CDR3 nucleotides are TGTGCCAGCAGCCGGGACAGGGGCGGTTCACCCCTCCACTTT.

V gene TRBV2 combines with J gene TRBJ1-6; no definite D call. Germline V gene data show CDR1 as SNHLY and CDR2 as FYNNEI. Trimming stripped 6 bases from V and 4 bases from J, with 13 bases between. The CDR3 is made up of 15 amino acids. CDR3 sequence: CASRVGPGYNSPLHF. CDR3 bases: TGTGCCAGCAGAGTGGGCCCTGGATATAATTCACCCCTCCACTTT.

This chain joins TRBV28 and TRBJ1-1; no clear D. V shed 0 bases and J shed 1 base, with 6 bases lying between them. The CDR3 runs to 14 residues. Germline V CDR1 and CDR2: MDHEN, SYDVKM. The CDR3 reads CASSLWGANTEAFF. CDR3 in DNA: TGTGCCAGCAGTTTATGGGGCGCGAACACTGAAGCTTTCTTT.

The DNA for the CDR3 is TGTGCCAGCAGCACCGGGACTTCGAACACCGGGGAGCTGTTTTTT. Encoded protein: CASSTGTSNTGELFF. The V gene is TRBV7-7, the J gene TRBJ2-2; maybe TRBD2 (6 bases). CDR3 size: 15 residues. The germline V gene has CDR1 SSHAT and CDR2 FNYEAQ (reference sequence). Deletions cut 5 bases from V and 0 bases from J, with 10 bases between.

V usage is TRBV4-2 and J usage is TRBJ2-1; TRBD2 aligns across 10 bases. The junction had 11 bases not matched to a gene; V was cut back by 1 base and J by 8 bases. CDR3 size: 17 residues. CDR1 and CDR2 from the germline V gene are LGHNA and YNFKEQ. CDR3 DNA: TGTGCCAGCAGCCAAGGGAGCGGGGGGGCCGCGTTGGATGAGCAGTTCTTC. As protein: CASSQGSGGAALDEQFF.

J is TRBJ1-3 and V is TRBV15; D uncertain. The V end was cut by 0 bases, the J end by 11 bases, with 17 bases between. This CDR3 region has 15 residues. Germline V CDR1 and CDR2: LNHNV, YYDKDF (reference sequence). CDR3 loop: CATSRDRSGTNPIYF. The CDR3 DNA is TGTGCCACCAGCAGAGATCGAAGCGGCACGAACCCCATATATTTT.

The table lists this clone with a count of one. J is TRBJ1-3 and V is TRBV2; 8 positions match TRBD1. CDR3 length: 13 amino acids. Trimming removed 2 bases from V and 7 bases from J; junction bases left unmatched: 1. Germline values: CDR1 SNHLY, CDR2 FYNNEI. The CDR3 protein is CASSENRGNTIYF. The CDR3 bases are TGTGCCAGCAGTGAAAACAGGGGGAACACCATATATTTT.

This chain uses TRBV5-1 with TRBJ1-4; TRBD1 might be the D (5 bases). The germline V gene encodes CDR1 SGHRS and CDR2 YFSETQ. V was clipped by 4 bases and J by 2 bases, with 12 bases between them. This CDR3 is built from 15 residues. The CDR3 loop is CASSETVSTNEKLFF. CDR3 nucleotide sequence: TGCGCCAGCAGCGAGACAGTTTCGACTAATGAAAAACTGTTTTTT.

The gene calls are TRBV7-9 and TRBJ2-2; a possible D gene is TRBD1 (5 bases). CDR1 SEHNR and CDR2 FQNEAQ come from the germline V gene (reference sequence). V was trimmed by 4 bases and J by 0 bases, leaving 12 bases between them. CDR3 size: 16 residues. CDR3 bases: TGTGCCAGCAGCTCATCAGGGTCTCCGAACACCGGGGAGCTGTTTTTT. Translating it yields CASSSSGSPNTGELFF. The full variable domain, in which reference TRBV7-9 and TRBJ2-2 provide the parts outside the CDR3, is DTGVSQNPRHKITKRGQNVTFRCDPISEHNRLYWYRQTLGQGPEFLTYFQNEAQLEKSRLLSDRFSAERPKGSFSTLEIQRTEQGDSAMYLCASSSSGSPNTGELFFGEGSRLTVL.

The chain couples TRBV9 to TRBJ2-3; 7 bases agree with TRBD2. V lost 2 bases to trimming and J lost 3 bases; unmatched junction nucleotides: 9. This CDR3 region has 16 residues. Per germline, CDR1 SGDLS and CDR2 YYNGEE. The CDR3 spells CASSVRAGVVTDTQYF. The CDR3 coding sequence is TGTGCCAGCAGCGTTCGTGCGGGGGTCGTAACAGATACGCAGTATTTT.

The chain is built from TRBV27 and TRBJ1-2, with a tentative D call TRBD1 (6 bases). There are 16 residues in the CDR3. V lost 6 bases and J lost 4, with 21 bases in between. Germline V gene lookup returns CDR1 MNHEY and CDR2 SMNVEV (reference sequence). CDR3 residues: CASSPGQGQIGYGYTF. CDR3 coding DNA: TGTGCCAGCAGCCCCGGCCAGGGGCAAATAGGCTATGGCTACACCTTC.

The rearrangement joins TRBV5-6 to TRBJ1-3; weak D call: TRBD1 (5 bases). The germline V gene encodes CDR1 SGHDT and CDR2 YYEEEE. The CDR3 runs to 15 residues. V gave up 1 base and J gave up 4 bases, with 12 bases separating them. The CDR3 DNA is TGTGCCAGCAGCTTGAGGGCAGGGAAAGGAAACACCATATATTTT. Translated, it gives CASSLRAGKGNTIYF.

A few counts support this clone. J is TRBJ2-1 and V is TRBV19, with 10 bases that match TRBD2. CDR1 and CDR2 (germline): LNHDA, SQIVND (reference sequence). V lost 5 bases and J lost 6; bases outside the gene matches: 7. CDR3 size: 15 residues. The CDR3 DNA follows: TGTGCCAGTAGTCAACAACTAGCGGGGCGCAATGAGCAGTTCTTC. This gives the protein CASSQQLAGRNEQFF. The whole variable domain, remainder taken from reference TRBV19 and TRBJ2-1, is DGGITQSPKYLFRKEGQNVTLSCEQNLNHDAMYWYRQDPGQGLRLIYYSQIVNDFQKGDIAEGYSVSREKKESFPLTVTSAQKNPTAFYLCASSQQLAGRNEQFFGPGTRLTVL.

The chain recombines TRBV19 with TRBJ2-4, with no clear D. Germline CDR1 and CDR2: LNHDA and SQIVND (reference sequence). This CDR3 spans 16 amino acids. The V end lost 8 bases, the J end lost 0 bases, and 17 bases lay between the germline ends. The CDR3 region is CASASSDSIAKNIQYF. The CDR3 nucleotides read TGTGCCAGTGCCTCCAGTGACTCTATAGCCAAAAACATTCAGTACTTC.

This clone was counted a few times. The V and J genes are TRBV5-1 and TRBJ2-7; TRBD1 agrees at 10 bases. From germline, CDR1 is SGHRS and CDR2 YFSETQ. V trimming: 2 bases; J trimming: 1 base; junction bases outside the gene matches: 3. The CDR3 runs to 15 residues. The CDR3 loop reads CASSLGTGVSYEQYF. The CDR3, as DNA: TGCGCCAGCAGCTTAGGGACAGGGGTGTCCTACGAGCAGTACTTC.

V is TRBV10-3 and J is TRBJ2-3, with TRBD2 as a possible D gene (5 bases). This CDR3 has 16 residues. V was clipped by 7 bases and J by 0 bases, with 17 bases between them. Germline V lookup: CDR1 ENHRY, CDR2 SYGVKD. The CDR3 DNA reads as TGTGCCATCACCAAGAGGGCCACTGGAAGCACAGATACGCAGTATTTT. Translated, it gives CAITKRATGSTDTQYF.

This chain links TRBV5-4 with TRBJ1-1; 9 nucleotides match TRBD1. V was pared by 2 bases and J by 5 bases, with 7 bases of the junction left unmatched. Germline V gene sequence: CDR1 SGHNT, CDR2 YYREEE (reference sequence). The CDR3 sequence is 15 residues long. The DNA of the CDR3 is TGTGCCAGCAGCTTTAACAGGGGGCGAAATACTGAAGCTTTCTTT. Translating gives CASSFNRGRNTEAFF.

This chain links TRBV27 with TRBJ1-2, with D uncertain. V lost 5 bases and J lost 4, with 17 bases in between. Germline V gene data show CDR1 as MNHEY and CDR2 as SMNVEV (reference sequence). The CDR3 contains 15 residues. The CDR3, as DNA: TGTGCCAGCAGTCCCCTCGGGGTGTCTATCTATGGCTACACCTTC. Protein product: CASSPLGVSIYGYTF.

V and J are TRBV9 and TRBJ1-1, with TRBD1 matching 7 bases. This CDR3 has 14 amino acids. V lost 3 bases and J lost 7; bases outside the gene matches: 9. Germline CDR1 reads SGDLS; CDR2 reads YYNGEE. The DNA for the CDR3 is TGTGCCAGCAGCGCCGGGACAGTTGGGGGTGAAGCTTTCTTT. This sequence encodes CASSAGTVGGEAFF.

The chain uses TRBV7-6 and TRBJ2-5; TRBD1 agrees at 7 bases. The V segment lost 5 bases and the J segment 3 bases; nucleotides outside the gene matches: 6. Germline values: CDR1 SGHVS, CDR2 FNYEAQ. The length of the CDR3 is 14 residues. The CDR3 spells CASSQGTAKETQYF. The CDR3 DNA sequence: TGTGCCAGCAGCCAGGGGACAGCCAAAGAGACCCAGTACTTC.

The rearrangement links TRBV27 to TRBJ2-1; D gene unclear. The V and J ends lost 3 bases and 7 bases respectively, with 10 bases between them. CDR3 length: 13 amino acids. The germline V gene has CDR1 MNHEY and CDR2 SMNVEV (reference sequence). In nucleotides, the CDR3 is TGTGCCAGCAGTTTCGCCTTACAGAATGAGCAGTTCTTC. Translating it yields CASSFALQNEQFF.

This chain uses TRBV28 with TRBJ1-5, with a weak D call TRBD1 (5 bases). The V end was cut by 6 bases, the J end by 6 bases, with 21 bases between. Germline V gene sequence: CDR1 MDHEN, CDR2 SYDVKM. This CDR3 spans 16 amino acids. The CDR3 DNA follows: TGTGCCAGCAGAGCTACAGGATACGGCGTCGGTCAGCCCCAGCATTTT. Its protein product is CASRATGYGVGQPQHF.

CDR3 region: CASSLDPPAGGTDTQYF. CDR3 in DNA: TGTGCCAGCAGTTTAGATCCCCCAGCGGGAGGCACAGATACGCAGTATTTT. This rearrangement joins TRBV28 to TRBJ2-3; TRBD2 agrees at 8 bases. Unmatched junction bases numbered 8, after V lost 2 bases and J lost 1 base. Per germline, CDR1 MDHEN and CDR2 SYDVKM. The CDR3 contains 17 residues.

J is TRBJ2-3 and V is TRBV27, with 8 bases fitting TRBD1. The CDR3 covers 14 residues. Trimming cost V 6 bases and J 6 bases; bases outside gene matches: 8. The germline CDR1 and CDR2 sequences are MNHEY and SMNVEV (reference sequence). Here the CDR3 reads CASSPGQGPDTQYF. As DNA, the CDR3 is TGTGCCAGCAGCCCCGGACAGGGTCCGGATACGCAGTATTTT.

The chain couples TRBV20-1 to TRBJ1-5; 8 nucleotides match TRBD1. The CDR3 extends over 14 amino acids. V trimming: 6 bases; J trimming: 2 bases; junction bases outside the gene matches: 6. CDR1 is DFQATT and CDR2 is SNEGSKA in the germline V gene (reference sequence). In nucleotides, the CDR3 is TGCAGTGCAAGTCAGGGGGCCGGCAATCAGCCCCAGCATTTT. Protein product: CSASQGAGNQPQHF.

J is TRBJ2-3 and V is TRBV9, with 8 bases lining up with TRBD2. The germline V gene has CDR1 SGDLS and CDR2 YYNGEE. The CDR3 spans 15 residues. The ends lost 2 bases at V and 5 bases at J; junction bases unmatched: 7. CDR3 region: CASSVGPGGRDTQYF. CDR3 nucleotide sequence: TGTGCCAGCAGCGTGGGCCCGGGAGGGAGAGATACGCAGTATTTT.

The table lists this clone with a few counts. This same CDR3 is encoded by further DNA sequences in the sample. V gene TRBV7-2 combines with J gene TRBJ1-5; tentatively, D is TRBD1 (5 bases). The CDR3 is 17 residues long. CDR1 is SGHTA and CDR2 is FQGNSA in the germline V gene. Trimming took 1 base from V and 2 from J, leaving 15 bases between them. CDR3 loop: CASSLVLGGEGNQPQHF. The CDR3 coding sequence is TGTGCCAGCAGCTTAGTTTTGGGAGGGGAGGGCAATCAGCCCCAGCATTTT.

The chain carries TRBV5-5 and TRBJ2-7, with 10 bases fitting TRBD1. The J segment lost 4 bases and the V segment lost 3 bases, leaving 7 bases of the junction unmatched. Germline loops: CDR1 SGHKS, CDR2 YYEKEE (reference sequence). The CDR3 runs 15 residues. The DNA for the CDR3 is TGTGCCAGCAGCTCCGGGACAGGGGCAGGATACGAGCAGTACTTC. It specifies CASSSGTGAGYEQYF.

The chain recombines TRBV30 with TRBJ1-2; no reliable D call. The CDR3 is 14 residues long. V was clipped by 0 bases and J by 1 base, with 9 bases between them. Germline V CDR1 and CDR2: GTSNPN, SVGIG (reference sequence). In DNA form, the CDR3 reads TGTGCCTGGAGTGTACGGGTCAGTAACTATGGCTACACCTTC. Its translation: CAWSVRVSNYGYTF.

The V and J genes are TRBV25-1 and TRBJ2-2; 7 bases map to TRBD2. Germline CDR1 and CDR2: MGHDK and SYGVNS. The CDR3 sequence is 15 residues long. With 1 base clipped from V and 1 base from J, the junction kept 0 bases outside the gene matches. CDR3: CASSEWGGNTGELFF. As DNA, the CDR3 is TGTGCCAGCAGTGAATGGGGGGGGAACACCGGGGAGCTGTTTTTT.